This T cell receptor (beta chain) came from a study of shared clonotypes between healthy human individuals. The J segment lost 7 bases and the V segment lost 4 bases, leaving 9 bases of the junction unmatched. The CDR3 length is 15 residues. Germline V gene sequence: CDR1 SGHRS, CDR2 YFSETQ. Terminally differentiated effector memory CD45RA+ cells were excluded by CCR7 positive selection of CD45RO-negative cells. The protocol was immunoSEQ multiplex PCR, while the TCRdb copy is restricted to in-frame clones and leaves out a portion. Here the sample spans roughly 2,000,000 clones, roughly 93% being singletons.

The receptor was derived from a man aged 18 to 29 in good health. Some clones in this sample may be carry-over from other donors' samples. Sequencing used naive CD8+ T cells from PBMCs. The chain joins TRBV5-1 to TRBJ2-1; 9 bases fit TRBD1. The CDR3 DNA is TGCGCCAGCAGCCCTGGACAGGGGATTTGGAATGAGCAGTTCTTC. Its translation: CASSPGQGIWNEQFF.